The 4 T cell receptor beta chains below were found in one sample sequenced in a study of siplizumab effects on memory and regulatory T cells. Using immunoSEQ multiplex PCR, the repertoire was profiled, and TCRdb retains in-frame clones only, with some absent. Of over 65,000 clones listed, 93% are singletons. The sequenced sample was CD8+ T cells sorted from blood. The receptors were sampled from a human donor in good health.

This sequence joins TRBV19 and TRBJ2-7; D remains unclear. With 6 bases removed from V and 0 bases from J, the gap between germline ends came to 15 bases. The CDR3 has 15 amino acids. The germline V gene has CDR1 LNHDA and CDR2 SQIVND (reference sequence). CDR3 sequence reads: CASSRSGPISYEQYF. CDR3 coding DNA: TGTGCCAGTAGCCGTTCGGGCCCAATCTCCTACGAGCAGTACTTC.

This rearrangement joins TRBV6-5 to TRBJ1-5; D gene unclear. Trimming stripped 5 bases from V and 5 bases from J, with 13 bases between. Germline V gene data show CDR1 as MNHEY and CDR2 as SVGAGI. This CDR3 contains 14 residues. This chain's CDR3 is CASSEEASYQPQHF. CDR3 DNA: TGTGCCAGCAGTGAAGAGGCTTCCTATCAGCCCCAGCATTTT.

V usage is TRBV19 and J usage is TRBJ2-1; possible D gene TRBD2, 7 bases. CDR3 length equals 17 residues. Trimming left V 7 bases short and J 4 bases short, with 23 bases between. CDR1 and CDR2 (germline): LNHDA, SQIVND (reference sequence). CDR3 residues: CASTPFGGPAKYNEQFF. As DNA, the CDR3 is TGTGCCAGTACCCCTTTCGGGGGGCCTGCTAAATACAATGAGCAGTTCTTC.

The rearrangement joins TRBV2 to TRBJ1-1, with 9 positions matching TRBD1. Germline V gene data show CDR1 as SNHLY and CDR2 as FYNNEI. CDR3 length: 19 residues. Losses at the gene ends were 5 bases for V and 1 base for J; bases not matched to a gene: 17. This CDR3 reads CASSSYGTGTQLENTEAFF. As DNA, the CDR3 is TGTGCCAGCAGTAGTTATGGGACAGGGACCCAATTAGAGAACACTGAAGCTTTCTTT.